This T cell receptor beta chain was retrieved from a study of cytomegalovirus exposure and HLA in healthy donors. The study, taken as a whole, reports: Most of the CMV-associated TCR beta chains (in a later analysis) appeared to be HLA-restricted. Some V segments, TRBV6-2 and TRBV6-3 among them, were indistinguishable and were therefore excluded.

Comments on this clone: No antigen is known for it.

The PCR had 60 Vbeta and 13 Jbeta primers. The protocol was immunoSEQ multiplex PCR, while the TCRdb copy is restricted to in-frame clones and leaves out a portion. The specimen's table records some 130,000 clones. This CDR3 region has 14 residues. V was pared by 0 bases and J by 4 bases, with 2 bases of the junction left unmatched. Germline-derived CDR1 and CDR2 are KGHSH and LQKENI. This clonotype was sampled from a woman aged 40-49 years in good health and CMV-seropositive. V is TRBV18 and J is TRBJ1-2; 7 bases agree with TRBD1. The sequencing sample was made of PBMCs. Written as DNA, the CDR3 is TGTGCCAGCTCACCACCCGGGACAGCCTATGGCTACACCTTC. It specifies CASSPPGTAYGYTF. Looking up the rest from reference TRBV18 and TRBJ1-2 gives the full variable domain: NAGVMQNPRHLVRRRGQEARLRCSPMKGHSHVYWYRQLPEEGLKFMVYLQKENIIDESGMPKERFSAEFPKEGPSILRIQQVVRGDSAAYFCASSPPGTAYGYTFGSGTRLTVV.